The 17 T cell receptor beta chains presented below share a single source sample, sequenced in a study of CD8 T cells in Susac syndrome. Random-hexamer reverse transcription was applied to about 0.45 to 1 ug RNA. TCRdb reprocessed the immunoSEQ multiplex PCR reads with MiXCR, giving one entry per CDR3 protein. The sample carries about 180,000 distinct CDR3 sequences, under 97% recorded once. Sequencing was performed on CD4+ T cells from PBMCs. These receptors originate from a human donor with multiple sclerosis.

The rearrangement joins TRBV5-1 to TRBJ2-7; D remains ambiguous. CDR1 and CDR2 (germline): SGHRS, YFSETQ. This CDR3 has 14 residues. V dropped 0 bases and J dropped 1 base, with 8 bases sitting between them. The CDR3: CASSLETVSYEQYF. The CDR3, as DNA: TGCGCCAGCAGCTTGGAGACGGTATCCTACGAGCAGTACTTC.

The count of this clonotype is one. The gene calls are TRBV7-2 and TRBJ2-4, with D tentatively TRBD2 (7 bases). This CDR3 contains 16 residues. In germline, CDR1 is SGHTA, CDR2 FQGNSA. The germline V and J ends were trimmed by 5 bases and 9 bases, with 23 bases remaining between them. Written as DNA, the CDR3 is TGTGCCAGCAGCCACTCTTGGCGGGGGCGGGGCCTCATTCAGTACTTC. Protein: CASSHSWRGRGLIQYF.

The chain joins TRBV28 to TRBJ1-5; 7 bases line up with TRBD1. Germline trimming cut 5 bases from V and 4 bases from J; bases unmatched to any gene: 8. The CDR3 extends over 15 amino acids. Germline loops: CDR1 MDHEN, CDR2 SYDVKM. CDR3 DNA sequence: TGTGCCAGCAGTCCAGCACAGGGGCCTAATCAGCCCCAGCATTTT. Protein: CASSPAQGPNQPQHF.

V and J are TRBV5-4 and TRBJ2-7; D unresolved. Germline-derived CDR1 and CDR2 are SGHNT and YYREEE (reference sequence). The CDR3 totals 14 residues. The V gene lost 0 bases and the J gene lost 3 bases, with 10 bases spanning the gap. The CDR3 loop is CASSLDVEDYEQYF. The CDR3 DNA follows: TGTGCCAGCAGCTTGGACGTCGAGGACTACGAGCAGTACTTC.

The V gene is TRBV6-2 or TRBV6-3, the J gene TRBJ2-7; D tentatively fits TRBD1 or TRBD2 (5 bases each). Trimming left V 7 bases short and J 6 bases short, with 16 bases between. This CDR3 has 13 residues. Per germline, CDR1 MNHEY and CDR2 SVGEGT. DNA for the CDR3: TGTGCCAGCACCAGAGACCGGGGCTCCGAGCAGTACTTC. It codes for CASTRDRGSEQYF.

The chain carries TRBV12-3 or TRBV12-4 and TRBJ2-7, with TRBD2 as a possible D gene (5 bases). V was cut by 3 bases and J by 6 bases, with 15 bases left in between. The CDR3 covers 14 residues. The CDR3 loop is CASSFGLAFREQYF. For the CDR3, the DNA is TGTGCCAGCAGTTTTGGGCTAGCATTCCGCGAGCAGTACTTC.

This chain connects TRBV13 to TRBJ1-5, with D possibly TRBD1 on 5 matching bases. The CDR3 sequence is 13 residues long. V lost 4 bases, J lost 7 bases, and 11 bases lay in between. Germline-derived CDR1 and CDR2 are PRHDT and FYEKMQ (reference sequence). The CDR3: CASSSRGRQPQHF. CDR3 DNA: TGTGCCAGCAGCTCGAGGGGTCGGCAGCCCCAGCATTTT.

V is TRBV30 and J is TRBJ2-5; 12 bases match TRBD2. Germline loops: CDR1 GTSNPN, CDR2 SVGIG (reference sequence). V lost 4 bases, J lost 5 bases, and 8 bases stayed unmatched. The CDR3 loop spans 15 amino acids. The CDR3 DNA reads as TGTGCCTGGACCCCCGGACTAGCGGGGAGCGAGACCCAGTACTTC. Encoded protein: CAWTPGLAGSETQYF. Looking up the rest from reference TRBV30 and TRBJ2-5 gives the full variable domain: SQTIHQWPATLVQPVGSPLSLECTVEGTSNPNLYWYRQAAGRGLQLLFYSVGIGQISSEVPQNLSASRPQDRQFILSSKKLLLSDSGFYLCAWTPGLAGSETQYFGPGTRLLVL.

The chain is built from TRBV20-1 and TRBJ2-3, with TRBD1 as a possible D gene (5 bases). The CDR3 is 14 amino acids. Germline loops: CDR1 DFQATT, CDR2 SNEGSKA (reference sequence). V dropped 0 bases and J dropped 2 bases, with 9 bases sitting between them. The CDR3 sequence: CSAREPGITDTQYF. CDR3 nucleotide sequence: TGCAGTGCTAGAGAGCCAGGGATCACAGATACGCAGTATTTT.

J is TRBJ2-7 and V is TRBV7-2; no reliable D call. V was clipped by 0 bases and J by 6 bases, with 6 bases between them. The germline V gene has CDR1 SGHTA and CDR2 FQGNSA. The CDR3 totals 12 residues. Here the CDR3 reads CASSLAFGEQYF. The CDR3 DNA follows: TGTGCCAGCAGCTTAGCTTTTGGCGAGCAGTACTTC.

This clonotype was counted once. CDR3 nucleotide sequence: TGTGCCAGCTCACTCGGGACTTGGGGCAATCAGCCCCAGCATTTT. This sequence encodes CASSLGTWGNQPQHF. The chain combines TRBV18 with TRBJ1-5; D may be TRBD1 (5 bases). Germline lookup yields CDR1 KGHSH and CDR2 LQKENI. Trimming left V 4 bases short and J 2 bases short, with 12 bases between. This CDR3 comprises 15 residues.

J is TRBJ1-6 and V is TRBV18, with 7 bases identical to TRBD1. The CDR3 extends over 14 amino acids. With 6 bases clipped from V and 5 bases from J, the junction kept 4 bases outside the gene matches. Germline V CDR1 and CDR2: KGHSH, LQKENI. The CDR3 region has the DNA TGTGCCAGCTCCACCGGGACAGATAATTCACCCCTCCACTTT. Amino acids: CASSTGTDNSPLHF.

This clonotype was observed a single time. The chain joins TRBV5-1 to TRBJ2-1, with TRBD2 matching over 12 bases. This CDR3 comprises 20 residues. Per germline, CDR1 SGHRS and CDR2 YFSETQ. With V trimmed by 0 bases and J by 4 bases, 14 bases remained unmatched. In DNA, the CDR3 is TGCGCCAGCAGCTTGGGGAACCGCGCGACTAGCGGGGGACCTTACAATGAGCAGTTCTTC. Residues: CASSLGNRATSGGPYNEQFF.

This clonotype was recorded once. This rearrangement joins TRBV29-1 to TRBJ1-2, with TRBD1 identical over 9 bases. V shed 7 bases and J 5 bases; nucleotides not matched to a gene: 8. CDR1 and CDR2 from the germline V gene are SQVTM and ANQGSEA. The CDR3 is 13 residues long. For the CDR3, the DNA is TGCAGCGCTAGGGACAGGGTCGGTTATGGCTACACCTTC. Translated: CSARDRVGYGYTF.

The J gene is TRBJ1-5, the V gene TRBV9; tentatively, D is TRBD1 (5 bases). The V gene's germline CDR1 is SGDLS and CDR2 YYNGEE. This CDR3 has 14 residues. V was trimmed by 3 bases and J by 4 bases, leaving 11 bases between them. The CDR3 nucleotides are TGTGCCAGCAGCGCGGGACCCCAGAATCAGCCCCAGCATTTT. Protein product: CASSAGPQNQPQHF.

The genes are TRBV29-1 and TRBJ1-2, with unresolved D. CDR3 length: 11 residues. Germline-derived CDR1 and CDR2 are SQVTM and ANQGSEA. V shed 4 bases and J shed 4 bases, with 7 bases lying between them. CDR3 DNA sequence: TGCAGCGTTGCCACGGCCTATGGCTACACCTTC. Its protein product is CSVATAYGYTF. Full variable domain (outside the CDR3, taken from reference TRBV29-1 and TRBJ1-2): SAVISQKPSRDICQRGTSLTIQCQVDSQVTMMFWYRQQPGQSLTLIATANQGSEATYESGFVIDKFPISRPNLTFSTLTVSNMSPEDSSIYLCSVATAYGYTFGSGTRLTVV.

The chain uses TRBV30 and TRBJ2-3; a possible D gene is TRBD2 (6 bases). The CDR3 totals 14 residues. Deletions cut 3 bases from V and 3 bases from J, with 13 bases between. Looked up from germline, CDR1 is GTSNPN and CDR2 is SVGIG (reference sequence). The chain's CDR3 is CAWSAGKVTDTQYF. As DNA, the CDR3 is TGTGCCTGGAGCGCGGGAAAAGTAACAGATACGCAGTATTTT.